This paragraph reports one T cell receptor (beta chain). As yet, its antigen is unknown. Sequencing was performed with immunoSEQ multiplex PCR; in TCRdb, only in-frame clones are kept and a portion is missing. Of 250,000 to 300,000 clones in the sample, about 94% were seen once. The data originate from a study of T cell responses to AZD1222 COVID-19 vaccine. Germline V lookup: CDR1 MNHEY, CDR2 SVGEGT. This CDR3 comprises 15 residues. Trimming cost V 4 bases and J 6 bases; bases outside gene matches: 4. Study results and limitations: The study sampled repertoires only after the peak T cell response. Baseline antibody screening turned up just a handful of seropositive AZD1222 recipients. It should be noted that donors were predominantly white British and more often female, and clonal diversity was possibly underestimated.

The receptor comes from an adult who received the AZD1222 COVID-19 vaccine. The starting material was peripheral blood, obtained 28 days after the second AZD1222 dose. V gene TRBV6-2 or TRBV6-3 combines with J gene TRBJ1-5; TRBD1 agrees at 12 bases. The CDR3 loop is CASSWGTGGTQPQHF. CDR3 DNA: TGTGCCAGCAGTTGGGGGACAGGGGGCACTCAGCCCCAGCATTTT.